This TCR beta chain appears in the sequencing data of a study of blood T cell repertoires in COVID-19. For the study at large: Sites in the United States, Italy and Spain provided acute and convalescent COVID-19 samples. PBMCs, B-cell-depleted T cells, or T cells provided the cDNA or gDNA that made up the material.

CDR1 WNHNN and CDR2 SYGVQD come from the germline V gene (reference sequence). The germline V and J ends were trimmed by 7 bases and 0 bases, with 9 bases remaining between them. The CDR3 totals 13 residues. In the source study's methods: It was from reference gene primer amplification that nucleated cell counts were estimated. Profiled with immunoSEQ multiplex PCR; TCRdb holds only in-frame clones, not every one. V and J calls and clone size are those listed in that table; D and trimming were worked out from the DNA. The repertoire consists of about 190,000 clones, with 84% occurring once and the leading ten covering 4% to 6%.

Sequencing used peripheral blood. The chain carries TRBV10-1 and TRBJ1-1; D gene uncertain. This TCR came from a woman in her sixties or seventies with active or convalescent COVID-19. The CDR3 reads CASTASMNTEAFF. The CDR3 bases are TGCGCCAGCACAGCGAGTATGAACACTGAAGCTTTCTTT.